Below, one TCR beta chain is given with its context. Its antigen is not known. This specimen belongs to a study of cytomegalovirus exposure and HLA in healthy donors. Study in general: In a previous analysis, around 120 million unique TCR beta sequences were found from roughly 200 million T cells. The study, taken as a whole, reports: Later, an analysis found that common viral pathogens appeared to be linked with several of the most significant clusters.

This CDR3 contains 14 residues. Germline values: CDR1 LNHDA, CDR2 SQIVND (reference sequence). Between the trimmed V and J ends, which lost 4 bases and 0 bases, there was a span of 7 bases. The PCR ran on 60 Vbeta and 13 Jbeta primers. Measured with immunoSEQ multiplex PCR; TCRdb has only the in-frame clones, and not every one. Altogether 95,000 to 150,000 clones are present, more than 60% being singletons, with the ten largest covering about 13%. This sequence was found in a woman aged 55-69 years in good health and CMV-seropositive. V gene TRBV19 combines with J gene TRBJ1-3; D is unresolved. Sequencing input: PBMCs. CDR3 nucleotide sequence: TGTGCCAGTAGTACGACATACTCTGGAAACACCATATATTTT. Its protein is CASSTTYSGNTIYF.